This T cell receptor (beta chain) comes out of a study of a mutant IDH1 vaccine in newly diagnosed glioma. Overall study: The study held visit V12 at week 35 and visit V13 at week 47.

Time point defined: week 35, safety follow-up. The content of each vaccine dose was 300 ug of mutant IDH1 20-mer peptide, and topical imiquimod accompanied it. In the case of this clone: Its antigen is as yet unknown.

The method was immunoSEQ multiplex PCR; TCRdb's version includes in-frame clones alone and lacks a portion of them. The sample consists of 70,000 or so clones, around 84% of them appearing once. Study-level points and caveats: A vaccine-induced immune response developed in about 93% of the patients.

The clonotype was recovered from a man aged 30 to 45 with glioma. The sequences come from PBMCs, collected from a glioma patient whose treatment included an IDH1 peptide vaccine.

CDR3 amino acids: CASSEAGRGNEKLFF. CDR3 sequence (DNA): TGTGCCAGCAGTGAAGCGGGCAGGGGGAATGAAAAACTGTTTTTT. The rearrangement links TRBV6-1 to TRBJ1-4; 7 positions agree with TRBD1. The CDR3 totals 15 residues. CDR1 is MNHNS and CDR2 is SASEGT in the germline V gene. V shed 0 bases and J 5 bases; nucleotides not matched to a gene: 3.